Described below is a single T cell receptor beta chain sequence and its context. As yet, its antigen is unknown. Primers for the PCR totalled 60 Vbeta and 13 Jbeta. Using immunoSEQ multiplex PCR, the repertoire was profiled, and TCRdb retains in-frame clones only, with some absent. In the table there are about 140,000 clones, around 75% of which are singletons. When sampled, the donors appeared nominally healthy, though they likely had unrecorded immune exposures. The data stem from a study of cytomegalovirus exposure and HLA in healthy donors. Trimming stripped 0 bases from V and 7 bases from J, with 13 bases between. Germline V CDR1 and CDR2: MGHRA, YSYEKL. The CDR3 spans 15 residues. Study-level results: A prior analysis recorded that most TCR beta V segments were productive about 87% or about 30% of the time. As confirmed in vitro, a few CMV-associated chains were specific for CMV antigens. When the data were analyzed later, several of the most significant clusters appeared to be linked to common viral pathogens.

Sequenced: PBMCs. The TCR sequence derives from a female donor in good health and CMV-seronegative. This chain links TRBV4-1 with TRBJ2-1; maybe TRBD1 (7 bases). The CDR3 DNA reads TGCGCCAGCAGCCAAGAGGGCCCAGGGGGGAATGAGCAGTTCTTC. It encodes CASSQEGPGGNEQFF.